The clone carrying this TCR beta chain was detected only a few times. This sample stems from a study of OX40 agonist ivuxolimab in advanced cancers. The table came from immunoSEQ multiplex PCR; TCRdb's copy has only in-frame clones and leaves some out. The data contain more than 45,000 clones, 88% of them singletons. The sample consisted of CD4+ or CD8+ T cells sorted from blood, taken in a trial of the OX40 agonist ivuxolimab. The source of this sequence is an adult with an advanced solid tumor such as melanoma, head and neck, liver or kidney cancer.

The CDR3 DNA sequence: TGTGCCAGCTCACCAGGGGGCAGTGACTATGGCTACACCTTC. It translates to CASSPGGSDYGYTF. This chain uses TRBV18 with TRBJ1-2, with a weak D call TRBD1 (6 bases). Trimming removed 2 bases from V and 3 bases from J, with 10 bases in between. From germline, CDR1 is KGHSH and CDR2 LQKENI. CDR3 length equals 14 residues.